The entry that follows covers one TCR beta chain sequence. The data were obtained in a study of T-cell memory formation after mild COVID-19. TCRdb re-analysed the 5' RACE reads in MiXCR, keeping a single row per CDR3 protein. Here the sample spans about 610,000 distinct CDR3 sequences, 15% to 20% being singletons. V dropped 4 bases and J dropped 7; count of bases not matched to a gene: 11. The CDR3 has 16 residues. Looked up from germline, CDR1 is LGHDT and CDR2 is YNNKEL (reference sequence). This chain uses TRBV3-1 with TRBJ2-1; the match to TRBD2 covers 9 bases. Source material: PBMCs or a T cell subset sorted from them (not recorded which). The sequence was collected from an adult woman who had mild COVID-19 (a few samples of this study predate the infection). Cell type and time point are not known. The CDR3 nucleotides are TGTGCCAGCAGCCTCCTTAGCGGGGGTGGTTATAATGAGCAGTTCTTC. This gives the protein CASSLLSGGGYNEQFF.